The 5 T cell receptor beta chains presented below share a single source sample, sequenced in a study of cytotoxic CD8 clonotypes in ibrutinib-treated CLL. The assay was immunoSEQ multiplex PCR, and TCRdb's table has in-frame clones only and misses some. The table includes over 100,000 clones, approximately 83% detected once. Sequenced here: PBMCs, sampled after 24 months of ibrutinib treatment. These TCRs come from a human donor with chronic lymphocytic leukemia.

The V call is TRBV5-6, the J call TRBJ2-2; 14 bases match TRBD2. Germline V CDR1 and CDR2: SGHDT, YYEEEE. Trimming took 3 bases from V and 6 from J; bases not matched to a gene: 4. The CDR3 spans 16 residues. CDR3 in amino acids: CASSWGLAGASGELFF. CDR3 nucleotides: TGTGCCAGCAGCTGGGGACTAGCGGGGGCTTCCGGGGAGCTGTTTTTT.

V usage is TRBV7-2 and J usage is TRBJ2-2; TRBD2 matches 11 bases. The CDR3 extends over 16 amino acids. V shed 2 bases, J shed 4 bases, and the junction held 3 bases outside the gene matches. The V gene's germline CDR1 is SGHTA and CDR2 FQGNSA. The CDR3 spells CASSLRTSGSTGELFF. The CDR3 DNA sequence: TGTGCCAGCAGCTTACGCACTAGCGGGAGCACCGGGGAGCTGTTTTTT.

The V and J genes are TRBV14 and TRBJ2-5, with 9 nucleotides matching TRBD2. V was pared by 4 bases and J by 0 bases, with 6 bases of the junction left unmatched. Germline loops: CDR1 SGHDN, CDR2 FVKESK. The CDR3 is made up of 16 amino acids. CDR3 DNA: TGTGCCAGCAGCCCGTTAGCGGGGGATAACCAAGAGACCCAGTACTTC. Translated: CASSPLAGDNQETQYF.

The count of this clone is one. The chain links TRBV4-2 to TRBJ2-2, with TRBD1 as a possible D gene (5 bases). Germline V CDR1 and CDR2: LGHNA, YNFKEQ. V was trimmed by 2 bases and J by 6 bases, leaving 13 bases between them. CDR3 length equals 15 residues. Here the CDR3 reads CASSQTKGWAGELFF. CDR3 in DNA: TGTGCCAGCAGCCAAACTAAGGGGTGGGCCGGGGAGCTGTTTTTT.

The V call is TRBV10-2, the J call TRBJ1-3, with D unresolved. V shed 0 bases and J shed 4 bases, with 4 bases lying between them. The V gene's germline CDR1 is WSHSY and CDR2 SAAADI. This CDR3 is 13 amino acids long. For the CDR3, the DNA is TGCGCCAGCAGTGAGTCAAGGGGAAACACCATATATTTT. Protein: CASSESRGNTIYF.